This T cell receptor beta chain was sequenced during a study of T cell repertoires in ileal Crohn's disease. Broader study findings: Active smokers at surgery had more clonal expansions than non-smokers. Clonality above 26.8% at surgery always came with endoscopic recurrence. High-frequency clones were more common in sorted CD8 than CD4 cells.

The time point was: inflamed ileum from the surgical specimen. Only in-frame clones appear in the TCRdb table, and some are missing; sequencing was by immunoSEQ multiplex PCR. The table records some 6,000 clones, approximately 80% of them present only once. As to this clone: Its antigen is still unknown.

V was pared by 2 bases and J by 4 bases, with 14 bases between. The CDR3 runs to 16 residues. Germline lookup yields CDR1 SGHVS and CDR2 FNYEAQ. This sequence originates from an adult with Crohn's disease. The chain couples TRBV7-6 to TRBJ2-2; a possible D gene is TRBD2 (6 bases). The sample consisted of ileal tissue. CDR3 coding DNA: TGTGCCAGCAGCTTACGGCGGGGTACCTCCACCGGGGAGCTGTTTTTT. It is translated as CASSLRRGTSTGELFF.